This passage covers 12 T cell receptor beta chains from one sample sequenced in a study of CD8 T cells in ankylosing spondylitis. General observations from the study: What appeared characteristic of ankylosing spondylitis blood was a TCR beta motif of about eight highly homologous variants.

TCRdb re-called the 5' RACE reads with MiXCR, one entry per CDR3 protein. This table has some 450,000 distinct CDR3 sequences, about a sixth appearing once. Their antigens remain unidentified. Input material: blood, either unsorted or a sorted T cell fraction (not recorded which). The receptors stem from a male donor with ankylosing spondylitis.

This clonotype was observed at least ten times. The chain has TRBV10-3 and TRBJ2-3; TRBD1 might be the D (5 bases). The CDR3 runs to 13 residues. V lost 2 bases and J lost 4, with 7 bases in between. Germline CDR1 reads ENHRY; CDR2 reads SYGVKD. CDR3 DNA sequence: TGTGCCATCAGTGAGGGGGCCCCAGATACGCAGTATTTT. It translates to CAISEGAPDTQYF.

This clonotype was counted only a few times. The rearrangement uses TRBV14 and TRBJ2-1, with 11 bases that match TRBD2. Trimming cost V 3 bases and J 1 base; bases outside gene matches: 5. This CDR3 comprises 17 residues. The V gene's germline CDR1 is SGHDN and CDR2 FVKESK. This chain's CDR3 is CASSQGTSGLSYNEQFF. As DNA, the CDR3 is TGTGCCAGCAGCCAGGGGACTAGCGGCCTTTCCTACAATGAGCAGTTCTTC.

The chain is built from TRBV15 and TRBJ1-1; D not certain. CDR3 length: 17 amino acids. The germline CDR1 and CDR2 sequences are LNHNV and YYDKDF (reference sequence). The V end lost 1 base, the J end lost 2 bases, and 17 bases lay between the germline ends. The CDR3 region has the DNA TGTGCCACCAGCAGAGTGGGCAGACTTCGGCCCAACACTGAAGCTTTCTTT. Encoded protein: CATSRVGRLRPNTEAFF.

The gene calls are TRBV7-2 and TRBJ2-1; D gene unclear. Trimming stripped 5 bases from V and 0 bases from J, with 11 bases between. Germline CDR1 reads SGHTA; CDR2 reads FQGNSA. The CDR3 has 15 amino acids. The CDR3 nucleotides read TGTGCCAGCAGCCAGACTTTCAGCTCCTACAATGAGCAGTTCTTC. Translating gives CASSQTFSSYNEQFF.

This clonotype was picked up a small number of times. Compared with germline, one end of the junction differs, possibly owing to a read error. J is TRBJ2-1 and V is TRBV10-3; D assignment may be TRBD1 or TRBD2 (6 bases each). Germline CDR1 is ENHRY and CDR2 is SYGVKD. This CDR3 region has 16 residues. CDR3 nucleotides: TGTGTCATCAGTGAAAGGAGTAACAGGGAGGCGAATGAGCAGTTCTTC. Its translation is CVISERSNREANEQFF.

The rearrangement links TRBV19 to TRBJ1-6; TRBD1 is a possible D gene (5 bases). CDR3 size: 15 residues. Per germline, CDR1 LNHDA and CDR2 SQIVND (reference sequence). Trimming left V 3 bases short and J 7 bases short, with 13 bases between. DNA of the CDR3: TGTGCCAGTAGTATCCGACAGAGCACGAATTCACCCCTCCACTTT. This translates into CASSIRQSTNSPLHF.

This clonotype was seen repeatedly, ten times or more. V usage is TRBV12-3 or TRBV12-4 and J usage is TRBJ2-7; D not certain. The germline V and J ends were trimmed by 4 bases and 7 bases, with 8 bases remaining between them. The CDR3 covers 11 residues. The CDR3 sequence is CASSSVQEQYF. CDR3 nucleotide sequence: TGTGCCAGCAGTTCCGTACAGGAGCAGTACTTC.

Only a few counts were recorded for this clonotype. The chain combines TRBV4-1 with TRBJ2-4, with D possibly matching TRBD1 (6 bases). The ends were cut back, 4 bases at V and 3 bases at J, with 16 bases in the middle. Germline values: CDR1 MGHRA, CDR2 YSYEKL. This CDR3 has 16 residues. Here the CDR3 reads CASSPNSGDGKNIQYF. The CDR3 DNA sequence: TGCGCCAGCAGCCCCAATTCAGGGGATGGCAAAAACATTCAGTACTTC.

This clonotype was seen a few times. This sequence joins TRBV20-1 and TRBJ2-3, with D possibly matching TRBD1 (6 bases). The V and J ends lost 1 base and 2 bases respectively, with 16 bases between them. The CDR3 loop spans 16 amino acids. Germline V gene data show CDR1 as DFQATT and CDR2 as SNEGSKA (reference sequence). The CDR3 DNA sequence: TGCAGTGCTAGAGGTAGAGGGGACATAGTCACAGATACGCAGTATTTT. It yields the protein CSARGRGDIVTDTQYF.

This sequence joins TRBV12-3 or TRBV12-4 and TRBJ1-2; 7 nucleotides align to TRBD1. The V and J ends lost 5 bases and 8 bases, in that order; junction bases with no gene match: 17. CDR3 size: 16 residues. The CDR3 loop reads CASSPDRTPGRGGYTF. The CDR3 nucleotides read TGTGCCAGCAGTCCGGACAGGACCCCCGGCCGGGGAGGCTACACCTTC.

This rearrangement joins TRBV12-3 or TRBV12-4 to TRBJ1-1; perhaps TRBD1 as D (6 bases). The CDR3 is made up of 18 amino acids. V lost 5 bases and J lost 1, with 23 bases in between. CDR3 in amino acids: CASSRSVLLGAPNTEAFF. Written as DNA, the CDR3 is TGTGCCAGCAGTCGGTCCGTTCTGCTGGGGGCCCCGAACACTGAAGCTTTCTTT.

This clonotype was observed many times. The chain combines TRBV5-1 with TRBJ2-7; D uncertain. Trimming took off 4 bases at V and 6 bases at J, with 17 bases between the two ends. CDR3 length: 14 amino acids. The germline V gene encodes CDR1 SGHRS and CDR2 YFSETQ. The CDR3 DNA is TGCGCCAGCAGCGAGGCGGCTACCAGTGGCGAGCAGTACTTC. It encodes CASSEAATSGEQYF.